These T cell receptor delta chains were read from a single sample in a study of DNA immune sequencing with unique molecular identifiers. TCRdb applied CATT to the multiplex PCR reads for clone calling. Among around 780 delta-chain clones listed, around a quarter were seen once. Source material: gamma-delta T cells enriched from blood buffy coat, or unenriched PBMCs (not recorded which). Receptor source: a human donor in good health. Each CDR3 is given with its conserved first and last residue. A D gene is named only where the DNA matches it firmly. Not all rows give a size; the values are once, few, many and, for expanded clones, a class.

>TRDD3|TRDJ1|large|TRDV2
TGTGCCTGTGACACCGTACCCGTACTGGGGGACACCCATACCGACACCGATAAACTCATCTTT
CACDTVPVLGDTHTDTDKLIF
>TRDD3|TRDJ1|large|TRDV1
TGTGCTCTTGGGGGCTATCTCTCTTCCTTTACGCGTACCTGGGGGATACGGAGGACCGATAAACTCATCTTT
CALGGYLSSFTRTWGIRRTDKLIF
>-|TRDJ1|-|TRDV1
TGTGCTCTTGGGGAACTACCCAAATCGTATGGGGGGGGACAAGAACTCATCTTT
CALGELPKSYGGGQELIF
>TRDD3|TRDJ1|medium-sized|TRAV29/DV5
TGTGCAGCAAGCGCGTGGGGGATACGGTATTACACCGATAAACTCATCTTT
CAASAWGIRYYTDKLIF
>TRDD3|TRDJ1|large|TRDV1
TGTGCTCTTGGAATCGGTCTATTACTGGGGGGTCGCACCGATAAACTCATCTTT
CALGIGLLLGGRTDKLIF
>TRDD3|TRDJ1|few|TRDV2
TGTGCCTGTGACACCGTAGACTTCCCAGGCCTGTTTGCTGGGGGATACGCGAATAAACTCATCTTT
CACDTVDFPGLFAGGYANKLIF
>-|TRDJ3|large|TRDV2
TGTGCCTGTGACACCCTGCATGCTACCTGGGACACCCGACAGATGTTTTTC
CACDTLHATWDTRQMFF
>TRDD3|TRDJ1|medium-sized|TRDV1
TGTGCTCTTGGGACCACTCCTTCCTACTCCTTGGACTGGGGGATACAATACACCGATAAACTCATCTTT
CALGTTPSYSLDWGIQYTDKLIF
>TRDD3|TRDJ1|-|TRDV2
TGTGCCTGTGACACCGTGGCTGGGGGATCCCAGTACACCGATAAACTCATCTTT
CACDTVAGGSQYTDKLIF
>TRDD3|TRDJ1|-|TRDV2
TGTGCCTGTGACGGTCTGGGGGATAGACTGTACACCGATAAACTCATCTTT
CACDGLGDRLYTDKLIF
>-|TRDJ3|large|TRDV2
TGTGCCTGTGACACCGTACTGACCTTAGGGAGCTCCTGGGACACCCGACAGATGTTTTTC
CACDTVLTLGSSWDTRQMFF
>-|TRDJ1|medium-sized|TRDV2
TGTGCCTGTGACACCTGGGGGACCGATAAACTCATCTTT
CACDTWGTDKLIF
>TRDD3|TRDJ2|medium-sized|TRDV1
TGTGCTCTTGGGGAGGAGGAACCATGGGGATTACTGGGGACTACAGTGGGGACAGCACAACTCTTCTTT
CALGEEEPWGLLGTTVGTAQLFF
>TRDD2|TRDJ1|few|TRDV1
TGTGCTCTTGGGGAAAATAGGGGGCCTTCCTACTGGGCCCGACTCAGACTCATCTTT
CALGENRGPSYWARLRLIF
>TRDD3|TRDJ1|-|TRDV2
TGTGCCTGTGACACCGTACACTTCCCAGGCCTGCTTGCTGGGGGATACGCGAATAAACTCATCTTT
CACDTVHFPGLLAGGYANKLIF
>TRDD3|TRDJ1|medium-sized|TRDV1
TGTGCTCTTGGTGAAGTGGTAGTCTGGGGGATACAGGGGAGTATGGCCGATAAACTCATCTTT
CALGEVVVWGIQGSMADKLIF
>TRDD3|TRDJ1|large|TRDV1
TGTGCTCTTGGGGAACTTACCAAGACTGGGGGATACGCCGATAAACTCATCTTT
CALGELTKTGGYADKLIF
>TRDD3|TRDJ1|large|TRDV2
TGTGCCTGTGACCTACTGGGGGATAGGGGCGATAAACTCATCTTT
CACDLLGDRGDKLIF
>-|TRDJ3|large|TRDV2
TGTGCCTGTGACACATCGCCCCCCTCCTGGGACACCCGACAGATGTTTTTC
CACDTSPPSWDTRQMFF
>TRDD3|TRDJ1|medium-sized|TRDV3
TGTGCCTTTGTGTTTTCAGGGGGGGGGATTTGGGGTAATACCGATAAACTCATCTTT
CAFVFSGGGIWGNTDKLIF
>-|TRDJ1|few|TRDV2
TGTGCCTGTGACACCGTGGGGGTCCCTCAGTACACCGATAAACTCATCTTT
CACDTVGVPQYTDKLIF
>-|TRDJ1|large|TRDV2
TGTGCCTGTGACCGCCTGCGCGGATCCGGGGAGCTCATCTTT
CACDRLRGSGELIF
>TRDD3|TRDJ1|medium-sized|TRDV2
TGTGCCTGTGACACACTTCTGGGGGAAAGGAGGTACACCGATAAACTCATCTTT
CACDTLLGERRYTDKLIF
>-|TRDJ3|hyperexpanded|TRDV2
TGTGCCTGTGACACGGGGGGGCTACGGAGCTCCTGGGACACCCGACAGATGTTTTTC
CACDTGGLRSSWDTRQMFF
>TRDD3|TRDJ1|medium-sized|TRDV1
TGTGCTCTTGGGGAAGGGGGGTTCCTACAAACCCATACTGGGGGATACACCGATAAACTCATCTTT
CALGEGGFLQTHTGGYTDKLIF
>-|TRDJ1|medium-sized|TRDV1
TGTGCTCTTGGGGAAAGCCCTCGGTGGGGGTACACCGATAAACTCATCTTT
CALGESPRWGYTDKLIF
>-|TRDJ3|few|TRDV2
TGTGCCTGTGACACTGGGGATGCGAGCTCCTGGGACACCCGACAGATGTTTTTC
CACDTGDASSWDTRQMFF
>-|TRDJ1|medium-sized|TRDV1
TGTGCTCTTGGGGAACTATACGGTGGGGGTCGTTCTGGCACCGATAAACTCATCTTT
CALGELYGGGRSGTDKLIF
>TRDD3|TRDJ1|medium-sized|TRDV1
TGTGCTCTTGGGAGGAAGCGGGGATTCTGCGCCTCCCACTGGGGGATACGCGACACCGATAAACTCATCTTT
CALGRKRGFCASHWGIRDTDKLIF
>TRDD3|TRDJ1|medium-sized|TRDV1
TGTGCTCTTGGGGAAGATCGTCCAAATCATACTGGGGGACACACCGATAAACTCATCTTT
CALGEDRPNHTGGHTDKLIF
>-|TRDJ1|medium-sized|TRDV1
TGTGCTCTTGGGGAACTAGCGAATCTCCTACCCTGGGTGCGGGGCTGGAACACCGATAAACTCATCTTT
CALGELANLLPWVRGWNTDKLIF
>TRDD3|TRDJ3|large|TRDV2
TGTGCCTGTGACACCCTTCTACGTACTGGGGGACCCTCCTGGGACACCCGACAGATGTTTTTC
CACDTLLRTGGPSWDTRQMFF